One sample yielded the 23 T cell receptor beta chains listed below, sequenced in a study of beta chain features in type 1 diabetes. The authors reverse transcribed all of the isolated RNA, so sequencing captured expressed TCRB transcripts. Method: immunoSEQ multiplex PCR; TCRdb's copy keeps in-frame clones and lacks some. The sample carries roughly 300,000 clones, around 13% recorded once. The sequencing input was central memory CD4+ T cells from blood. These receptors came from a young man in good health.

The chain employs TRBV2 and TRBJ1-2, with 9 bases identical to TRBD1. The germline CDR1 and CDR2 sequences are SNHLY and FYNNEI. This CDR3 is built from 13 residues. The V segment lost 8 bases and the J segment 8 bases; nucleotides outside the gene matches: 9. CDR3 protein: CASGNRGREGYTF. In DNA, the CDR3 is TGTGCCAGCGGGAACAGGGGGCGTGAGGGCTACACCTTC.

The chain combines TRBV30 with TRBJ1-2; tentative D call: TRBD1 (6 bases). Germline values: CDR1 GTSNPN, CDR2 SVGIG (reference sequence). Trimming removed 3 bases at V and 3 bases at J, with 14 bases between. The CDR3 spans 14 residues. The CDR3 DNA reads as TGTGCCTGGAGACCGACGGGGGCGGACTATGGCTACACCTTC. As protein: CAWRPTGADYGYTF.

This rearrangement joins TRBV7-9 to TRBJ2-5, with TRBD2 matching over 10 bases. The J segment lost 1 base and the V segment lost 0 bases, leaving 2 bases of the junction unmatched. Germline loops: CDR1 SEHNR, CDR2 FQNEAQ (reference sequence). The CDR3 extends over 16 amino acids. CDR3 sequence: CASSLASGGAQETQYF. The CDR3 region has the DNA TGTGCCAGCAGCTTAGCGAGCGGGGGGGCCCAAGAGACCCAGTACTTC.

This clone has more than one count but fewer than ten. The rearrangement uses TRBV6-6 and TRBJ2-7, with 9 bases aligning to TRBD2. The trim removed 5 bases at V and 1 base at J, leaving 9 bases unmatched. The germline gives CDR1 MNHNY, CDR2 SVGAGI (reference sequence). CDR3 length: 16 amino acids. CDR3 region: CASSPLGRGGSYEQYF. In DNA form, the CDR3 reads TGTGCCAGCAGTCCGCTGGGGCGGGGGGGATCCTACGAGCAGTACTTC.

This clone was detected a few times. V usage is TRBV5-4 and J usage is TRBJ1-2; 11 bases map to TRBD1. Unmatched junction bases numbered 6, after V lost 4 bases and J lost 4 bases. The germline V gene has CDR1 SGHNT and CDR2 YYREEE (reference sequence). This CDR3 contains 15 residues. DNA for the CDR3: TGTGCCAGCAGCCATGGACAGGGGGCAGGCTATGGCTACACCTTC. Protein product: CASSHGQGAGYGYTF.

The sample holds many counts of this clone. The chain has TRBV19 and TRBJ1-1; D not resolved. From germline, CDR1 is LNHDA and CDR2 SQIVND (reference sequence). CDR3 length equals 14 residues. The ends were cut back, 7 bases at V and 0 bases at J, with 12 bases in the middle. The CDR3 sequence: CASIKLGLNTEAFF. DNA of the CDR3: TGTGCCAGTATCAAGTTGGGTCTGAACACTGAAGCTTTCTTT.

In its sample, this clone was seen a few times. The chain recombines TRBV21-1 with TRBJ2-1; the table names TRBD1, a call not compared with the DNA. TRBV21-1 is flagged as a pseudogene. The CDR3 covers 16 residues. Written as DNA, the CDR3 is TGTGCCAGACAGGGACCTCGGCGAGAGAGTTACAATGAGCAGTTCTTC. Its translation is CARQGPRRESYNEQFF.

The rearrangement uses TRBV7-2 and TRBJ2-5; D might be TRBD2 (5 bases). There are 16 residues in the CDR3. The germline gives CDR1 SGHTA, CDR2 FQGNSA. The V end was cut by 5 bases, the J end by 0 bases, with 16 bases between. CDR3 in DNA: TGTGCCAGCAGCCCCGGTCGGGGAACTTACCAAGAGACCCAGTACTTC. Protein sequence: CASSPGRGTYQETQYF.

This clone was seen only a few times. V gene TRBV11-2 combines with J gene TRBJ2-1; D ambiguous. Germline CDR1 and CDR2: SGHAT and FQNNGV. V was trimmed by 6 bases and J by 4 bases, leaving 4 bases between them. This CDR3 is 11 amino acids long. The CDR3 DNA reads TGTGCCAGCAGTGATTACAATGAGCAGTTCTTC. It specifies CASSDYNEQFF.

A remark on this clone: Relative to the germline gene, one junction end is altered; a read error may explain this. The chain employs TRBV4-1 and TRBJ2-3; 7 nucleotides match TRBD2. This CDR3 is built from 16 residues. Germline V gives CDR1 MGHRA, CDR2 YSYEKL. The CDR3 sequence: CASSPAGRALADTQYF. The CDR3 DNA reads TGTGCCAGCAGCCCTGCGGGGAGGGCTTTGGCAGATACGCAGTATTTT.

The chain joins TRBV6-1 to TRBJ2-3; D gene uncertain. V was clipped by 4 bases and J by 3 bases, with 5 bases between them. The CDR3 has 12 residues. CDR1 is MNHNS, CDR2 SASEGT, per germline. The CDR3 loop reads CASSGPTDTQYF. For the CDR3, the DNA is TGTGCCAGCAGTGGACCAACAGATACGCAGTATTTT.

This clone was observed many times. The V gene is TRBV13, the J gene TRBJ1-2, with no clear D. The germline V gene encodes CDR1 PRHDT and CDR2 FYEKMQ (reference sequence). V was trimmed by 5 bases and J by 0 bases, leaving 4 bases between them. The CDR3 length is 12 residues. DNA of the CDR3: TGTGCCAGCAGCGCATCTAACTATGGCTACACCTTC. It specifies CASSASNYGYTF.

J is TRBJ1-1 and V is TRBV11-3; 7 nucleotides align to TRBD1. Germline CDR1 SGHNT, CDR2 YENEEA. V was pared by 5 bases and J by 5 bases, with 8 bases of the junction left unmatched. This CDR3 has 14 residues. DNA of the CDR3: TGTGCCAGCAGCCCAGGCAGGGGGGGGACTGAAGCTTTCTTT. Its translation: CASSPGRGGTEAFF.

CDR3 nucleotides: TGCGCCAGCAGCTTTGGCGAGACCCAGTACTTC. As protein: CASSFGETQYF. The gene calls are TRBV5-1 and TRBJ2-5; D is ambiguous. V was trimmed by 2 bases and J by 5 bases, leaving 4 bases between them. Per the germline V gene, CDR1 is SGHRS and CDR2 is YFSETQ. This CDR3 has 11 residues.

This clone was counted only a few times. V usage is TRBV6-1 and J usage is TRBJ2-7, with D perhaps matching TRBD2 (5 bases). The V gene's germline CDR1 is MNHNS and CDR2 SASEGT. CDR3 size: 12 residues. The germline V and J ends were trimmed by 6 bases and 5 bases, with 11 bases remaining between them. This CDR3 reads CASSSEGDEQYV. In DNA form, the CDR3 reads TGTGCCAGCAGCTCCGAGGGCGACGAGCAGTACGTC.

This clone has a count of ten or more. V is TRBV19 and J is TRBJ2-7; TRBD1 aligns across 8 bases. With V trimmed by 4 bases and J by 2 bases, 7 bases remained unmatched. The CDR3 loop spans 15 amino acids. The germline V gene has CDR1 LNHDA and CDR2 SQIVND (reference sequence). Written as DNA, the CDR3 is TGTGCCAGTAGTAGTATCTGGACAGGGCCCTACGAGCAGTACGTC. The encoded protein is CASSSIWTGPYEQYV.

This clone was counted a few times. The J gene is TRBJ2-7, the V gene TRBV14; TRBD1 aligns across 7 bases. The trim removed 4 bases at V and 7 bases at J, leaving 16 bases unmatched. CDR1 SGHDN and CDR2 FVKESK come from the germline V gene. This CDR3 is built from 16 residues. The CDR3: CASSRTPSGAGGEQYF. The CDR3 DNA follows: TGTGCCAGCAGCCGGACCCCGAGTGGGGCAGGGGGTGAGCAGTACTTC.

The V and J genes are TRBV13 and TRBJ2-5; 11 nucleotides agree with TRBD2. The CDR3 is 20 amino acids. J lost 7 bases, V lost 1 base, and 20 bases had no gene match. Germline V CDR1 and CDR2: PRHDT, FYEKMQ (reference sequence). The CDR3 DNA follows: TGTGCCAGCAGCTTAGTACGTCGGGGACTAGCGGTCACGGGGTTCGGGACCCAGTACTTC. Translating it yields CASSLVRRGLAVTGFGTQYF.

The chain links TRBV19 to TRBJ1-2; TRBD1 matches 8 bases. The V gene end was trimmed by 3 bases and the J gene end by 6 bases; junction bases not matched to a gene: 9. Germline CDR1 and CDR2: LNHDA and SQIVND (reference sequence). The CDR3 runs to 15 residues. CDR3 DNA: TGTGCCAGTAGTATGTCACCAGGGGGCTTGAATGGCTACACCTTC. Residues: CASSMSPGGLNGYTF.

About this clone: Other DNA sequences in the sample encode the same CDR3. The rearrangement links TRBV5-1 to TRBJ2-5; no definite D call. CDR3 length: 13 residues. Germline-derived CDR1 and CDR2 are SGHRS and YFSETQ. Trimming took off 0 bases at V and 1 base at J, with 4 bases between the two ends. CDR3 nucleotides: TGCGCCAGCAGCTTGGGAACCCAAGAGACCCAGTACTTC. As protein: CASSLGTQETQYF.

This chain joins TRBV4-3 and TRBJ2-1, with a tentative D call TRBD2 (7 bases). The V and J ends lost 0 bases and 7 bases respectively, with 13 bases between them. Per germline, CDR1 LGHNA and CDR2 YSLEER. CDR3 length: 15 residues. The CDR3 DNA follows: TGCGCCAGCAGCCAAGATTTCGGGGGGCGGAATGAGCAGTTCTTC. Translated, it gives CASSQDFGGRNEQFF.

The V gene is TRBV18, the J gene TRBJ2-1; D remains ambiguous. The CDR3 extends over 15 amino acids. Trimming removed 2 bases from V and 2 bases from J, with 10 bases in between. CDR1 KGHSH and CDR2 LQKENI come from the germline V gene. The CDR3 sequence is CASSPSRNAYNEQFF. The CDR3, as DNA: TGTGCCAGCTCACCAAGCCGAAACGCCTACAATGAGCAGTTCTTC.

This clone was seen a handful of times. The chain carries TRBV6-5 and TRBJ1-5; D call uncertain. The germline gives CDR1 MNHEY, CDR2 SVGAGI. The CDR3 totals 13 residues. The V and J ends lost 5 bases and 6 bases respectively, with 11 bases between them. The CDR3 DNA reads TGTGCCAGCAGTGCGGACCGGCGTCAGCCCCAGCATTTT. It codes for CASSADRRQPQHF.